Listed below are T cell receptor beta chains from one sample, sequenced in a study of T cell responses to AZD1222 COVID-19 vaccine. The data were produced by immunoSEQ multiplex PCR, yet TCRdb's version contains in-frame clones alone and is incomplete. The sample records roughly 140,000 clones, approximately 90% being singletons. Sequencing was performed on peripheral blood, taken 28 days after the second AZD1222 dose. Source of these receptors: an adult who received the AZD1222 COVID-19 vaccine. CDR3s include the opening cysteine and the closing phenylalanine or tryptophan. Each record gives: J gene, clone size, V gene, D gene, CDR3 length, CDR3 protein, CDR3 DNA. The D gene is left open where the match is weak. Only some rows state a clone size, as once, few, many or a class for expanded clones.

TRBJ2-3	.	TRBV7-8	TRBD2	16	CASSLGQGLAGPPQYF	TGTGCCAGCAGCTTAGGCCAAGGACTAGCGGGCCCCCCGCAGTATTTT
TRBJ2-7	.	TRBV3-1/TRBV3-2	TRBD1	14	CASSFRDRDYEQYF	TGTGCCAGCAGCTTCCGGGACAGGGACTACGAGCAGTACTTC
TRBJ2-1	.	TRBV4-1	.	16	CASSLEVPFSYNEQFF	TGCGCCAGCAGCCTAGAGGTCCCTTTCTCCTACAATGAGCAGTTCTTC
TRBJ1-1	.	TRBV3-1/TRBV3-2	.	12	CASSQGQEKAFF	TGTGCCAGCAGCCAAGGACAGGAAAAAGCTTTCTTT
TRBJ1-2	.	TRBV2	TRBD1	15	CASSEEDRVQDGYTF	TGTGCCAGCAGTGAAGAGGACAGGGTCCAGGATGGCTACACCTTC
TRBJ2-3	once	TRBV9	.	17	CASSTRSGAGGTDTQYF	TGTGCCAGCAGCACTAGATCCGGGGCCGGAGGCACAGATACGCAGTATTTT
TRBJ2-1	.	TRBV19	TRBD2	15	CASSAQAGGRYEQFF	TGTGCCAGTAGTGCCCAAGCGGGGGGGCGCTATGAGCAGTTCTTC
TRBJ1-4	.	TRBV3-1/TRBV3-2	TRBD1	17	CASSPGGRGATNEKLFF	TGTGCCAGCAGCCCAGGGGGGAGGGGCGCAACTAATGAAAAACTGTTTTTT
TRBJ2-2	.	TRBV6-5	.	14	CASRMAVNTGELFF	TGTGCCAGCAGAATGGCCGTAAACACCGGGGAGCTGTTTTTT
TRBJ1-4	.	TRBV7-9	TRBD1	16	CASSLVTTGGNEKLFF	TGTGCCAGCAGCTTAGTTACCACAGGGGGGAACGAAAAACTGTTTTTT
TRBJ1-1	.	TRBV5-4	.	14	CASSLLKGTTEAFF	TGTGCCAGCAGCTTGCTCAAGGGGACCACTGAAGCTTTCTTT
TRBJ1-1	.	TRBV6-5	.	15	CASSTPRGLNTEAFF	TGTGCCAGCAGTACTCCCCGGGGATTAAACACTGAAGCTTTCTTT
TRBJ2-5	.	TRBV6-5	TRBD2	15	CASSSGTSFMETQYF	TGTGCCAGCAGTTCCGGGACTAGCTTTATGGAGACCCAGTACTTC
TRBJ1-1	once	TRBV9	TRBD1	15	CASSPDRELNTEAFF	TGTGCCAGCAGCCCGGACAGGGAACTGAACACTGAAGCTTTCTTT
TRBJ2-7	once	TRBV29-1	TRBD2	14	CSVGWSGGTYEQYF	TGCAGCGTTGGGTGGTCGGGGGGTACCTACGAGCAGTACTTC
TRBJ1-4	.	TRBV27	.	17	CASSPRFRSATNEKLFF	TGTGCCAGCAGTCCCCGTTTCAGGAGTGCAACTAATGAAAAACTGTTTTTT
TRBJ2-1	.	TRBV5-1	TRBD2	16	CASSLFSGRAGNEQFF	TGCGCCAGCAGCCTATTTAGCGGGAGGGCGGGGAATGAGCAGTTCTTC
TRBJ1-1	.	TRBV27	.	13	CASSFRVNTEAFF	TGTGCCAGCAGTTTTAGAGTGAACACTGAAGCTTTCTTT
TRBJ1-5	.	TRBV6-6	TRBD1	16	CASSPSGGYDNQPQHF	TGTGCCAGCAGTCCCTCAGGGGGGTACGACAATCAGCCCCAGCATTTT
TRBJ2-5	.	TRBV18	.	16	CASSPPPRGGWETQYF	TGTGCCAGCTCACCACCACCCAGGGGGGGGTGGGAGACCCAGTACTTC
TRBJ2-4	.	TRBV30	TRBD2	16	CAWSRLAGGRKNIQYF	TGTGCCTGGAGCAGACTAGCGGGAGGAAGGAAAAACATTCAGTACTTC
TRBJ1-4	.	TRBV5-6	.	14	CASSFGGLREKLFF	TGTGCCAGCAGCTTCGGGGGGTTGAGGGAAAAACTGTTTTTT
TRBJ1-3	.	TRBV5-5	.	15	CASSFTGGTGNTIYF	TGTGCCAGCAGCTTCACGGGGGGCACTGGAAACACCATATATTTT
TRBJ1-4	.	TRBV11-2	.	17	CASSLLGQVATNEKLFF	TGTGCCAGCAGCCTTCTTGGACAAGTCGCAACTAATGAAAAACTGTTTTTT
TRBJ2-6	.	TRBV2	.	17	CASSEALGATGANVLTF	TGTGCCAGCAGTGAAGCCCTGGGGGCCACTGGGGCCAACGTCCTGACTTTC
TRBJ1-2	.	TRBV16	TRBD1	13	CASSQSQGGGYTF	TGTGCCAGCAGCCAATCCCAGGGGGGTGGCTACACCTTC
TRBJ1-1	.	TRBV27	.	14	CASSFVGADTEAFF	TGTGCCAGCAGTTTTGTGGGGGCCGACACTGAAGCTTTCTTT
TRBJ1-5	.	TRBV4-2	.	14	CASSQTAGDQPQHF	TGTGCCAGCAGCCAAACTGCGGGGGATCAGCCCCAGCATTTT
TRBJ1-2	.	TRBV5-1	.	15	CASRLLGQANYGYTF	TGCGCCAGCAGGCTCCTGGGGCAGGCAAACTATGGCTACACCTTC
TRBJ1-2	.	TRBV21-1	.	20	CASSKSSRRTGRGINYGYTF	TGTGCCAGCAGCAAAAGTTCAAGGAGGACAGGGAGGGGGATTAACTATGGCTACACCTTC
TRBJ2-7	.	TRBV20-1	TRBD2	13	CSASASGTYEQYF	TGCAGTGCTAGTGCTAGCGGAACCTACGAGCAGTACTTC
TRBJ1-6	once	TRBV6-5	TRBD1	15	CASTTSGTGLSPLHF	TGTGCCAGCACCACCTCCGGGACAGGGTTGTCACCCCTCCACTTT
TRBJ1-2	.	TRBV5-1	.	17	CASRHGGFFHLDLGYTF	TGCGCCAGCAGACATGGAGGTTTCTTCCATCTCGACCTTGGCTACACCTTC
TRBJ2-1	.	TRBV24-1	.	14	CATSSPGSPNEQFF	TGTGCCACCAGTTCCCCAGGGTCCCCCAATGAGCAGTTCTTC
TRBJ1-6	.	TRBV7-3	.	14	CASSLMGGNSPLHF	TGTGCCAGCAGCTTAATGGGCGGCAATTCACCCCTCCACTTT
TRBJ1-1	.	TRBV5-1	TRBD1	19	CASSLRETGWFSEITEAFF	TGCGCCAGCAGCCTCCGCGAGACAGGGTGGTTTTCGGAGATCACTGAAGCTTTCTTT
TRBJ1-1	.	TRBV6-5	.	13	CASNRQVNTEAFF	TGTGCCAGCAACCGACAGGTGAACACTGAAGCTTTCTTT
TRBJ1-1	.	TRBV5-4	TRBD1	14	CASSLVGTGETAFF	TGTGCCAGCAGCTTGGTTGGGACAGGGGAGACAGCTTTCTTT
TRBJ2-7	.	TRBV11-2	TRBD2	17	CASSSGLGSGGPHEQYF	TGTGCCAGCAGCTCCGGACTGGGTAGCGGGGGGCCTCACGAGCAGTACTTC
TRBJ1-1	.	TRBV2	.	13	CASTRETDTEAFF	TGTGCCAGCACGCGAGAGACGGACACTGAAGCTTTCTTT
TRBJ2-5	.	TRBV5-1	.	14	CASSLGGPPETQYF	TGCGCCAGCAGCTTGGGGGGACCACCAGAGACCCAGTACTTC
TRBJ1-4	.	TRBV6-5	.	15	CASSPKPGTNEKLFF	TGTGCCAGCAGCCCGAAGCCAGGTACTAATGAAAAACTGTTTTTT
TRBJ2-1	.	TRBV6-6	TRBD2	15	CASRSLAGLNNEQFF	TGTGCCAGCAGATCACTAGCGGGATTGAACAATGAGCAGTTCTTC
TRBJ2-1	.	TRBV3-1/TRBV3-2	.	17	CASSQDAGISRYNEQFF	TGTGCCAGCAGCCAAGATGCGGGGATTTCGCGGTATAATGAGCAGTTCTTC
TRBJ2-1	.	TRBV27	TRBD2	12	CASSGRENEQFF	TGTGCCAGCAGTGGGAGGGAAAATGAGCAGTTCTTC
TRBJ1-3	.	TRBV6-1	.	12	CASSERGSTIYF	TGTGCCAGCAGTGAAAGGGGCAGCACCATATATTTT
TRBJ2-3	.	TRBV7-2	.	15	CASSLAPLGTDTQYF	TGTGCCAGCAGCTTAGCCCCCCTAGGCACAGATACGCAGTATTTT
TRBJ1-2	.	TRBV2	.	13	CAGTRGGWLSYTF	TGTGCCGGGACTCGGGGGGGGTGGTTGAGCTACACCTTC
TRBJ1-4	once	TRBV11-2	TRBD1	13	CASSVDRGRKLFF	TGTGCCAGCAGCGTCGACAGGGGAAGAAAACTGTTTTTT
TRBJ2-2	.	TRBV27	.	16	CASTPTAPTGPGELFF	TGTGCCAGCACCCCTACGGCCCCCACAGGGCCCGGGGAGCTGTTTTTT
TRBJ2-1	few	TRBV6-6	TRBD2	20	CASSDGPTSGPLVGVNEQFF	TGTGCCAGCAGCGATGGCCCGACTAGCGGACCCTTGGTTGGTGTCAATGAGCAGTTCTTC